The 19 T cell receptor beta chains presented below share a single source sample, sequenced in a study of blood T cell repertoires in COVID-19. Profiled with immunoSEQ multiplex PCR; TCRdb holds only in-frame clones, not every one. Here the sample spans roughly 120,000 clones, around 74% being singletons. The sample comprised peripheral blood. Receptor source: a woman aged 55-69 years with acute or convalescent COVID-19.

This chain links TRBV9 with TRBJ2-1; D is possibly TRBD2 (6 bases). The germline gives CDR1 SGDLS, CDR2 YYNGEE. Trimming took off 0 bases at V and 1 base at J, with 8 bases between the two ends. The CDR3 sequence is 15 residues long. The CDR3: CASSVDGGSYNEQFF. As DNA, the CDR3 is TGTGCCAGCAGCGTAGATGGAGGGTCCTACAATGAGCAGTTCTTC.

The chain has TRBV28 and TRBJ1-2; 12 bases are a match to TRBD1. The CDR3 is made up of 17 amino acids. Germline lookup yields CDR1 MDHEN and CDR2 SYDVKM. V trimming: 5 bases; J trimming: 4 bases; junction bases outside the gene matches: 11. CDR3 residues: CASSTPGQGASGYGYTF. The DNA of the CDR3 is TGTGCCAGCAGTACCCCGGGACAGGGGGCAAGCGGCTATGGCTACACCTTC.

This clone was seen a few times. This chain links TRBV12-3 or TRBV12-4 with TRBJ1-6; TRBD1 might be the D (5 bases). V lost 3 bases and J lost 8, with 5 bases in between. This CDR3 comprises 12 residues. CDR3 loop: CASSFRDSPLHF. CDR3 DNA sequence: TGTGCCAGCAGTTTCAGGGATTCACCCCTCCACTTT.

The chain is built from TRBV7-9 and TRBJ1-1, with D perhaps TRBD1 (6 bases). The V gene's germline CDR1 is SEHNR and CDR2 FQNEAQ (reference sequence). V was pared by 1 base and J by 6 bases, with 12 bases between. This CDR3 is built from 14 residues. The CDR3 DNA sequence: TGTGCCAGCAGCTTAGAGGGGGTAGGGGCTGAAGCTTTCTTT. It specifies CASSLEGVGAEAFF.

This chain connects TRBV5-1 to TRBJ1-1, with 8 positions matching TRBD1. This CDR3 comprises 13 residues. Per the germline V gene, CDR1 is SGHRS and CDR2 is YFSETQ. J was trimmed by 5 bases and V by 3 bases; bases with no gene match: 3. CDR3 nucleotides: TGCGCCAGCAGCTCGCAGGGGGCGACTGAAGCTTTCTTT. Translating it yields CASSSQGATEAFF. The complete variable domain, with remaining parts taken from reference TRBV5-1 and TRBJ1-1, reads KAGVTQTPRYLIKTRGQQVTLSCSPISGHRSVSWYQQTPGQGLQFLFEYFSETQRNKGNFPGRFSGRQFSNSRSEMNVSTLELGDSALYLCASSSQGATEAFFGQGTRLTVV.

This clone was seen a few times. The DNA for the CDR3 is TGTGCCAGCACGCGGGACAGGGGGCCCTACGAGCAGTACTTC. It translates to CASTRDRGPYEQYF. The chain employs TRBV6-4 and TRBJ2-7, with 12 positions matching TRBD1. Losses at the gene ends were 7 bases for V and 2 bases for J; bases not matched to a gene: 3. CDR1 MRHNA and CDR2 SNTAGT come from the germline V gene. This CDR3 has 14 residues.

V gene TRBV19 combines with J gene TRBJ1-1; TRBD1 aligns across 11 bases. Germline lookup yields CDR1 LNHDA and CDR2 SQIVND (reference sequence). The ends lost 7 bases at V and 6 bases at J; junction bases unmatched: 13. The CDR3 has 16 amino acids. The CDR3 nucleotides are TGTGCCAGTACTCGGGGACAGGGGGAAATTAGATCTGAAGCTTTCTTT. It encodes CASTRGQGEIRSEAFF. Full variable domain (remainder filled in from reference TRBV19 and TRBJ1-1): DGGITQSPKYLFRKEGQNVTLSCEQNLNHDAMYWYRQDPGQGLRLIYYSQIVNDFQKGDIAEGYSVSREKKESFPLTVTSAQKNPTAFYLCASTRGQGEIRSEAFFGQGTRLTVV.

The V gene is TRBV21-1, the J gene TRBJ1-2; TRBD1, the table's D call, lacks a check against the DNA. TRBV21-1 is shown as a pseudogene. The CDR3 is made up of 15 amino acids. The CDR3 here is CASSKIAGDAYGYTF. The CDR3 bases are TGTGCCAGCAGCAAAATCGCAGGGGACGCCTATGGCTACACCTTC.

The CDR3 here is CAWSPGVGDGYTF. The CDR3 nucleotides read TGTGCCTGGAGTCCGGGGGTGGGTGATGGCTACACCTTC. The V gene is TRBV30, the J gene TRBJ1-2, with D maybe TRBD1 (5 bases). The V gene lost 2 bases and the J gene lost 6 bases, with 13 bases spanning the gap. The CDR3 has 13 amino acids. The germline gives CDR1 GTSNPN, CDR2 SVGIG (reference sequence). The whole variable domain, filled in from reference TRBV30 and TRBJ1-2, reads SQTIHQWPATLVQPVGSPLSLECTVEGTSNPNLYWYRQAAGRGLQLLFYSVGIGQISSEVPQNLSASRPQDRQFILSSKKLLLSDSGFYLCAWSPGVGDGYTFGSGTRLTVV.

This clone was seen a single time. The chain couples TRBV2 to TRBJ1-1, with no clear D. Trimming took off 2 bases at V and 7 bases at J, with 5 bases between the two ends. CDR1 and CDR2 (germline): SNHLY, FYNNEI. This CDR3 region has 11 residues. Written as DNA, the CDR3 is TGTGCCAGCAGTGAATTAGTTGAAGCTTTCTTT. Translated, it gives CASSELVEAFF.

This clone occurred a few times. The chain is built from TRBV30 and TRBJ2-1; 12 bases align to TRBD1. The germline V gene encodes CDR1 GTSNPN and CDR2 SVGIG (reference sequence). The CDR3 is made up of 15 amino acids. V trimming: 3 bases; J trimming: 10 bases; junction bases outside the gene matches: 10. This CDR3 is CAWRWGQGASREQFF. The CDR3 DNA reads TGTGCCTGGAGGTGGGGACAGGGGGCTTCCAGAGAGCAGTTCTTC.

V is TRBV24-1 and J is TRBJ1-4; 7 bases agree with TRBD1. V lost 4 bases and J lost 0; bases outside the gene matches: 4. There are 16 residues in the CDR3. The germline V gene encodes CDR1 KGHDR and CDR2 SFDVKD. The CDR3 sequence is CATSDGQGATNEKLFF. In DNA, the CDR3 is TGTGCCACCAGTGACGGGCAGGGGGCAACTAATGAAAAACTGTTTTTT.

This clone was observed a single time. CDR3 bases: TGCGCCAGCAGCTCAGACAGGGATGGTGCCGAAAAACTGTTTTTT. Encoded protein: CASSSDRDGAEKLFF. V gene TRBV5-1 combines with J gene TRBJ1-4, with TRBD1 matching over 7 bases. The CDR3 covers 15 residues. CDR1 SGHRS and CDR2 YFSETQ come from the germline V gene. V trimming: 3 bases; J trimming: 8 bases; junction bases outside the gene matches: 10.

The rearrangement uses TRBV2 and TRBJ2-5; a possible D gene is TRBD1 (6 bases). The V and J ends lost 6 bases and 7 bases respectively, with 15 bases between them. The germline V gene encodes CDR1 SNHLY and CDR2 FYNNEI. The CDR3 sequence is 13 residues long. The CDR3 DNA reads TGTGCCAGCAGAGGACAGTCGGTTGTGACCCAGTACTTC. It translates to CASRGQSVVTQYF.

CDR3 region: CATSVRGRDTEAFF. The CDR3 DNA is TGTGCCACCAGCGTTAGGGGGCGAGACACTGAAGCTTTCTTT. This chain links TRBV15 with TRBJ1-1, with 7 bases identical to TRBD1. The CDR3 contains 14 residues. Germline CDR1 reads LNHNV; CDR2 reads YYDKDF (reference sequence). Trimming at V came to 5 bases and at J to 3 bases, leaving 6 bases not matched to a gene.

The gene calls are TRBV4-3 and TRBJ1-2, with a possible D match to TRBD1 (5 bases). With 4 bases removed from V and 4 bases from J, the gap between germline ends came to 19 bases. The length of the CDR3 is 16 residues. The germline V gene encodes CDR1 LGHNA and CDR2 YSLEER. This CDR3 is CASSRDAQAARYGYTF. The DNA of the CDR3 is TGCGCCAGCAGCCGTGACGCACAGGCGGCACGCTATGGCTACACCTTC.

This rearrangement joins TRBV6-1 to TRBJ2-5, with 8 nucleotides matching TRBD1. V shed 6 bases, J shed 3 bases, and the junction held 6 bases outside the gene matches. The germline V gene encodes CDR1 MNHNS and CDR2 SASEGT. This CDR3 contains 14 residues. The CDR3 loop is CASSRPGQEETQYF. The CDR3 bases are TGTGCCAGCAGCCGACCGGGACAGGAAGAGACCCAGTACTTC.

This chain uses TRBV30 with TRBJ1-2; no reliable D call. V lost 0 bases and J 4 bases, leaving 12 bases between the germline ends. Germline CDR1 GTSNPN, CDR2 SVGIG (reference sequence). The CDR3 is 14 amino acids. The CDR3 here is CAWSVLGGRYGYTF. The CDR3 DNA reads TGTGCCTGGAGTGTACTTGGAGGGCGCTATGGCTACACCTTC.

DNA of the CDR3: TGTGCCACCAGCAGAGGGGGACGTGACGGGAGATTCCGAGGCTACACCTTC. It translates to CATSRGGRDGRFRGYTF. V gene TRBV15 combines with J gene TRBJ1-2; possible D gene TRBD1, 5 bases. The length of the CDR3 is 17 residues. In germline, CDR1 is LNHNV, CDR2 YYDKDF (reference sequence). Deletions cut 1 base from V and 8 bases from J, with 23 bases between.